Sequencing of this T cell receptor (beta chain) was carried out in a study of blood T cells in healthy people across ages. Regarding the study as a whole: As naive T cell percentage varied, TCR beta diversity correlated strongly with it.

Germline loops: CDR1 LGHNA, CDR2 YNFKEQ. Trimming at V came to 3 bases and at J to 3 bases, leaving 6 bases not matched to a gene. The CDR3 spans 16 residues. Next came a second PCR, run for about 7 to 12 cycles, which used a sample-barcoded 5' primer along with a J-beta primer mix. TCRdb recomputed calls from the 5' RACE reads with MiXCR, one row per CDR3 protein. The sample lists 450,000 to 650,000 distinct CDR3 sequences; around 24% were seen once. Only a few counts were recorded for this clonotype. Antigen unknown. This sample was shared with a second study, whose subject was T cells of mothers and their children.

The chain couples TRBV4-2 to TRBJ1-5; 9 bases align to TRBD1. The sample taken for sequencing was blood. The clonotype comes from a boy aged 10-17 years in good health. The CDR3 region has the DNA TGTGCCAGCAGCCACCGACAGGGGGGGGACAATCAGCCCCAGCATTTT. Translating gives CASSHRQGGDNQPQHF.